Described below is a single T cell receptor beta chain sequence and its context. Its antigen remains unidentified. Base-call qualities are not available, and no considerably larger clone is one nucleotide away. The method behind the library was the immunoSEQ multiplex PCR assay. TCRdb provides this immuneACCESS table in a form limited to in-frame rearrangements. Some clones are lacking; in checked studies, under half of them reflect an unresolved V gene, and why the rest are absent is not known. This sample gives fewer than 35,000 clones in total; about four fifths of them show up just once. Around 1.3% of the sample lies in the top ten. The germline V gene (reference sequence) specifies SEHNR as CDR1 and FQNEAQ as CDR2. There are 15 amino acids in the CDR3, from cysteine to phenylalanine inclusive. The read is trimmed to its CDR3 DNA, 45 bases read in frame from base 1. V drops 1 base and J drops 7 bases, leaving 13 bases in between.

For TCR Vbeta sequencing, memory CD4+ T cells were sorted ex vivo from the peripheral blood of both healthy controls and narcolepsy patients. The data derive from a study of T cells in narcolepsy (dated by TCRdb to 2016 to 2018). Describing the broader study: The study enrolled patients with narcolepsy type 1 or type 2 (NT1, NT2) together with healthy control donors. To look for autoreactive T cells in narcolepsy patients that target self-antigens of hypocretin neurons (hypocretin, TRIB2), the study used TCR Vbeta sequencing to follow clonotypes in blood and CSF. Findings and caveats that apply to the study as a whole: Patients and controls had comparable numbers of sequenced blood memory CD4+ clonotypes, averaging about 40,000 and 30,000, respectively. No sequences matching autoreactive T cell clones were present in some of the blood memory CD4+ repertoires from patients and controls. According to the report, autoreactive clonotypes were detected serially in the blood of the same patients and of different patients, but not in healthy controls. HCRT-specific and TRIB2-specific autoreactive clonotypes were highlighted in plots that compared CD4+ T cell clonotypes in CSF versus blood from the same patient.

Sequencing was carried out using CD45RA- memory CD4+ T cells from PBMCs. This specimen's cell subset or site label, per the study, means: memory T cells sorted ex vivo from peripheral blood. The chain employs TRBV7-9 and TRBJ1-4, with no confident D gene call. The TCR was taken from a human donor with narcolepsy. In nucleotide form, the sequence is TGTGCCAGCAGCTTAGGGCGACACCGTACTGAAAAACTGTTTTTT. It codes for CASSLGRHRTEKLFF. With the portions outside the CDR3 filled from the reference TRBV7-9 and TRBJ1-4 genes, the complete variable region becomes DTGVSQNPRHKITKRGQNVTFRCDPISEHNRLYWYRQTLGQGPEFLTYFQNEAQLEKSRLLSDRFSAERPKGSFSTLEIQRTEQGDSAMYLCASSLGRHRTEKLFFGSGTQLSVL.